A selection of T cell receptor beta chains follows, all from one sample in a study of cytomegalovirus exposure and HLA in healthy donors. The assay was immunoSEQ multiplex PCR, and TCRdb's table has in-frame clones only and misses some. This sample yields roughly 200,000 clones, of which 9.5% are seen a single time; 1% to 1.5% belongs to the top ten. The specimen sequenced was PBMCs. These receptors came from a woman aged 25 to 39 in good health and CMV-seropositive. Both conserved end residues are part of each CDR3. The order of the fields is clone size, D gene, J gene, V gene, CDR3 protein, CDR3 DNA. D genes are given only for firm matches. Some rows mark clone size as missing; the rest say once, few, many or name a class of expanded clone.

>NA|TRBD1|TRBJ1-1|TRBV5-1
CASSSARGNPEAFF
TGCGCCAGCAGCAGCGCCAGGGGGAACCCTGAAGCTTTCTTT
>few|NA|TRBJ2-5|TRBV13
CASSEGETQYF
TGTGCCAGCAGCGAGGGAGAGACCCAGTACTTC
>NA|NA|TRBJ1-2|TRBV5-4
CASSLVGGPNYGYTF
TGTGCCAGCAGCTTGGTAGGCGGTCCTAACTATGGCTACACCTTC
>few|TRBD1|TRBJ1-1|TRBV14
CASSPWDSPNTEAFF
TGTGCCAGCAGCCCTTGGGACAGCCCGAACACTGAAGCTTTCTTT
>few|NA|TRBJ1-5|TRBV28
CAIEGVSTDQPQHF
TGTGCCATCGAAGGGGTCTCTACCGATCAGCCCCAGCATTTT
>few|TRBD2|TRBJ2-1|TRBV18
CASSPNSGRGDEQFF
TGTGCCAGCTCACCAAATAGCGGGAGGGGAGATGAGCAGTTCTTC
>few|TRBD2|TRBJ2-3|TRBV13
CASSSGTSGRAAQYF
TGTGCCAGCAGCTCCGGGACTAGCGGGAGGGCAGCGCAGTATTTT
>few|NA|TRBJ1-6|TRBV27
CASSFGGYLMAPLHF
TGTGCCAGCAGTTTCGGGGGGTACCTAATGGCACCCCTCCACTTT
>few|TRBD1|TRBJ1-1|TRBV6-1
CASITGVNMNTEAFF
TGTGCCAGCATTACAGGGGTTAATATGAACACTGAAGCTTTCTTT
>NA|NA|TRBJ2-7|TRBV7-8
CASSTRYSGRAYEQYF
TGTGCCAGCAGCACACGTTATAGCGGCAGGGCCTACGAGCAGTACTTC
>NA|TRBD1|TRBJ1-2|TRBV27
CASSPGTGSHYGYTF
TGTGCCAGCAGTCCCGGGACAGGCTCCCACTATGGCTACACCTTC
>few|TRBD2|TRBJ2-2|TRBV6-5
CASSFLMAGDTGELFF
TGTGCCAGCAGTTTCCTCATGGCGGGAGACACCGGGGAGCTGTTTTTT
>few|NA|TRBJ1-6|TRBV27
CASRDSNSPLHF
TGTGCCAGCAGGGACAGCAATTCACCCCTCCACTTT
>NA|TRBD2|TRBJ2-2|TRBV10-3
CAVRGRWLAEKDTGELFF
TGTGCCGTAAGGGGCCGATGGCTAGCGGAAAAAGACACCGGGGAGCTGTTTTTT
>NA|NA|TRBJ2-2|TRBV18
CASSLSTPGYTGELFF
TGTGCCAGCTCACTGTCCACCCCCGGGTACACCGGGGAGCTGTTTTTT
>NA|TRBD1|TRBJ2-7|TRBV27
CASRSTGTGSYEQYF
TGTGCCAGCAGATCGACCGGGACAGGGTCCTACGAGCAGTACTTC
>few|NA|TRBJ1-1|TRBV7-6
CASSLEESTEAFF
TGTGCCAGCAGCTTAGAAGAGAGCACTGAAGCTTTCTTT
>few|NA|TRBJ1-2|TRBV6-5
CASRAVVNYGYTF
TGTGCCAGCAGGGCCGTTGTAAACTATGGCTACACCTTC
>few|TRBD2|TRBJ2-3|TRBV11-2
CASSLVGGGAQDTQYF
TGTGCCAGCAGCTTAGTTGGGGGAGGGGCGCAGGATACGCAGTATTTT
>few|TRBD1|TRBJ1-4|TRBV5-1
CASSLATGGLEKLFF
TGCGCCAGCAGCTTGGCGACAGGGGGCTTAGAAAAACTGTTTTTT
>NA|TRBD1|TRBJ2-5|TRBV7-8
CASTDYRGGLETQYF
TGTGCCAGCACTGACTACAGGGGCGGATTGGAGACCCAGTACTTC
>NA|NA|TRBJ1-2|TRBV2
CASIVTRNYGYTF
TGTGCCAGCATAGTAACCCGGAACTATGGCTACACCTTC
>few|NA|TRBJ2-7|TRBV15
CATSRGGTGLQEQYF
TGTGCCACCAGCAGAGGGGGAACAGGGCTGCAGGAGCAGTACTTC
>few|NA|TRBJ1-3|TRBV6-5
CASSLGETNTIYF
TGTGCCAGCAGCTTAGGAGAGACAAACACCATATATTTT
>few|NA|TRBJ1-2|TRBV6-5
CASRQGYYGYTF
TGTGCCAGCAGGCAGGGGTACTATGGCTACACCTTC
>NA|TRBD1|TRBJ1-1|TRBV5-1
CASSLGGGMNTEAFF
TGCGCCAGCAGCTTGGGAGGGGGCATGAACACTGAAGCTTTCTTT
>few|TRBD2|TRBJ2-7|TRBV2
CASSRDGGYSNEQYF
TGTGCCAGCAGCCGTGACGGGGGGTATTCCAACGAGCAGTACTTC
>NA|TRBD2|TRBJ2-1|TRBV30
CAWKTSGSNEQFF
TGTGCCTGGAAAACTAGCGGTTCCAATGAGCAGTTCTTC
>few|TRBD2|TRBJ2-1|TRBV10-1
CASSDSLAGAGEEQFF
TGCGCCAGCAGTGATAGTCTAGCGGGAGCGGGGGAGGAGCAGTTCTTC
>NA|NA|TRBJ2-1|TRBV19
CASSIRGSVSYNEQFF
TGTGCCAGTAGTATCAGGGGCAGCGTCTCCTACAATGAGCAGTTCTTC
>few|TRBD2|TRBJ2-3|TRBV6-6
CASSYGAGGDHRTQYF
TGTGCCAGCAGTTACGGAGCGGGAGGGGACCATCGGACGCAGTATTTT
>few|NA|TRBJ1-1|TRBV6-1
CASSEASGNTEAFF
TGTGCCAGCAGTGAAGCTTCGGGTAACACTGAAGCTTTCTTT
>NA|NA|TRBJ2-1|TRBV7-9
CASSSPERGNEQFF
TGTGCCAGCAGCTCCCCGGAAAGGGGAAATGAGCAGTTCTTC
>few|TRBD1|TRBJ2-2|TRBV5-1
CASSLEGGRAGELFF
TGCGCCAGCAGCTTGGAAGGGGGCCGAGCCGGGGAGCTGTTTTTT
>NA|TRBD1|TRBJ2-7|TRBV7-3
CASSSDRGAYEQYF
TGTGCCAGCAGCTCGGACAGGGGGGCCTACGAGCAGTACTTC
>few|NA|TRBJ1-4|TRBV7-9
CASSLEQGGEKLFF
TGTGCCAGCAGCTTAGAGCAAGGAGGTGAAAAACTGTTTTTT
>NA|NA|TRBJ1-5|TRBV2
CASSERSRNQPQHF
TGTGCCAGCAGTGAGCGAAGCCGCAATCAGCCCCAGCATTTT
>few|TRBD1|TRBJ2-5|TRBV10-3
CAISEQGAGETQYF
TGTGCCATCAGTGAACAGGGGGCGGGGGAGACCCAGTACTTC
>few|TRBD2|TRBJ2-3|TRBV15
CATSRLSLAGGDTQYF
TGTGCCACCAGCAGATTGTCGCTAGCGGGAGGAGATACGCAGTATTTT
>few|NA|TRBJ1-2|TRBV7-3
CASSLNRDPGGYTF
TGTGCCAGCAGCTTAAACAGGGACCCTGGTGGCTACACCTTC
>NA|TRBD1|TRBJ2-1|TRBV27
CASRVRDRAYNEQFF
TGTGCCAGCAGGGTCCGGGACAGGGCCTACAATGAGCAGTTCTTC
>few|TRBD1|TRBJ2-7|TRBV10-1
CASSEGERDRASYEQYF
TGCGCCAGCAGTGAAGGGGAAAGGGACAGGGCCTCCTACGAGCAGTACTTC
>NA|NA|TRBJ1-2|TRBV5-1
CASSLDDSGYTF
TGCGCCAGCAGCTTGGATGACAGCGGCTACACCTTC
>NA|NA|TRBJ2-7|TRBV7-8
CASSSAAGSSYEQYF
TGTGCCAGCAGCTCAGCAGCGGGCAGCTCCTACGAGCAGTACTTC
>few|NA|TRBJ1-1|TRBV11-2
CASSLGRASEAFF
TGTGCCAGCAGCCTTGGCAGGGCTTCTGAAGCTTTCTTT
>NA|TRBD1|TRBJ1-5|TRBV29-1
CSVGQVWGQPQHF
TGCAGCGTAGGACAGGTGTGGGGTCAGCCCCAGCATTTT
>NA|NA|TRBJ2-7|TRBV13
CASSPPGLQGEQYF
TGTGCCAGCAGCCCACCGGGACTACAGGGCGAGCAGTACTTC
>few|TRBD1|TRBJ2-7|TRBV6-1
CASSGDSSYEQYF
TGTGCCAGCAGTGGGGACAGCTCCTACGAGCAGTACTTC
>NA|TRBD2|TRBJ2-2|TRBV7-6
CASSVTSGSNTGELFF
TGTGCCAGCAGCGTAACTAGCGGGAGCAACACCGGGGAGCTGTTTTTT
>few|TRBD2|TRBJ2-7|TRBV6-5
CASSPTSGTSYEQYF
TGTGCCAGCAGCCCGACTAGCGGGACTTCCTACGAGCAGTACTTC
>NA|TRBD2|TRBJ2-7|TRBV2
CASRGGLGTYEQYF
TGTGCCAGCAGGGGGGGACTAGGAACCTACGAGCAGTACTTC
>NA|NA|TRBJ2-6|TRBV27
CASRTGSSGANVLTF
TGTGCCAGCAGGACGGGGAGCTCTGGGGCCAACGTCCTGACTTTC
>few|NA|TRBJ1-1|TRBV18
CASSPAANTEAFF
TGTGCCAGCTCACCGGCCGCAAACACTGAAGCTTTCTTT